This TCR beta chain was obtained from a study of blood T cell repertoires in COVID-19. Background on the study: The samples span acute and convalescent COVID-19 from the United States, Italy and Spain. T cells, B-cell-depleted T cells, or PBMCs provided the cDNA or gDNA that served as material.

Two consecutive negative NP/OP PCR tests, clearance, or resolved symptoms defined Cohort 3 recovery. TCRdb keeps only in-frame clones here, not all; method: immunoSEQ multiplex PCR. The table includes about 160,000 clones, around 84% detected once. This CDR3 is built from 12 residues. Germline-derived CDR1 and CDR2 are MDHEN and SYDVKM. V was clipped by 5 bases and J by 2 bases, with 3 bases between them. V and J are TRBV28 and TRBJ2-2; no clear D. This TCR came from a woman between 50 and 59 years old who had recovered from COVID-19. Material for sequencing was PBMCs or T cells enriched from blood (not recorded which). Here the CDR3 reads CASSINTGELFF. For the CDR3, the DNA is TGTGCCAGCAGTATAAACACCGGGGAGCTGTTTTTT.